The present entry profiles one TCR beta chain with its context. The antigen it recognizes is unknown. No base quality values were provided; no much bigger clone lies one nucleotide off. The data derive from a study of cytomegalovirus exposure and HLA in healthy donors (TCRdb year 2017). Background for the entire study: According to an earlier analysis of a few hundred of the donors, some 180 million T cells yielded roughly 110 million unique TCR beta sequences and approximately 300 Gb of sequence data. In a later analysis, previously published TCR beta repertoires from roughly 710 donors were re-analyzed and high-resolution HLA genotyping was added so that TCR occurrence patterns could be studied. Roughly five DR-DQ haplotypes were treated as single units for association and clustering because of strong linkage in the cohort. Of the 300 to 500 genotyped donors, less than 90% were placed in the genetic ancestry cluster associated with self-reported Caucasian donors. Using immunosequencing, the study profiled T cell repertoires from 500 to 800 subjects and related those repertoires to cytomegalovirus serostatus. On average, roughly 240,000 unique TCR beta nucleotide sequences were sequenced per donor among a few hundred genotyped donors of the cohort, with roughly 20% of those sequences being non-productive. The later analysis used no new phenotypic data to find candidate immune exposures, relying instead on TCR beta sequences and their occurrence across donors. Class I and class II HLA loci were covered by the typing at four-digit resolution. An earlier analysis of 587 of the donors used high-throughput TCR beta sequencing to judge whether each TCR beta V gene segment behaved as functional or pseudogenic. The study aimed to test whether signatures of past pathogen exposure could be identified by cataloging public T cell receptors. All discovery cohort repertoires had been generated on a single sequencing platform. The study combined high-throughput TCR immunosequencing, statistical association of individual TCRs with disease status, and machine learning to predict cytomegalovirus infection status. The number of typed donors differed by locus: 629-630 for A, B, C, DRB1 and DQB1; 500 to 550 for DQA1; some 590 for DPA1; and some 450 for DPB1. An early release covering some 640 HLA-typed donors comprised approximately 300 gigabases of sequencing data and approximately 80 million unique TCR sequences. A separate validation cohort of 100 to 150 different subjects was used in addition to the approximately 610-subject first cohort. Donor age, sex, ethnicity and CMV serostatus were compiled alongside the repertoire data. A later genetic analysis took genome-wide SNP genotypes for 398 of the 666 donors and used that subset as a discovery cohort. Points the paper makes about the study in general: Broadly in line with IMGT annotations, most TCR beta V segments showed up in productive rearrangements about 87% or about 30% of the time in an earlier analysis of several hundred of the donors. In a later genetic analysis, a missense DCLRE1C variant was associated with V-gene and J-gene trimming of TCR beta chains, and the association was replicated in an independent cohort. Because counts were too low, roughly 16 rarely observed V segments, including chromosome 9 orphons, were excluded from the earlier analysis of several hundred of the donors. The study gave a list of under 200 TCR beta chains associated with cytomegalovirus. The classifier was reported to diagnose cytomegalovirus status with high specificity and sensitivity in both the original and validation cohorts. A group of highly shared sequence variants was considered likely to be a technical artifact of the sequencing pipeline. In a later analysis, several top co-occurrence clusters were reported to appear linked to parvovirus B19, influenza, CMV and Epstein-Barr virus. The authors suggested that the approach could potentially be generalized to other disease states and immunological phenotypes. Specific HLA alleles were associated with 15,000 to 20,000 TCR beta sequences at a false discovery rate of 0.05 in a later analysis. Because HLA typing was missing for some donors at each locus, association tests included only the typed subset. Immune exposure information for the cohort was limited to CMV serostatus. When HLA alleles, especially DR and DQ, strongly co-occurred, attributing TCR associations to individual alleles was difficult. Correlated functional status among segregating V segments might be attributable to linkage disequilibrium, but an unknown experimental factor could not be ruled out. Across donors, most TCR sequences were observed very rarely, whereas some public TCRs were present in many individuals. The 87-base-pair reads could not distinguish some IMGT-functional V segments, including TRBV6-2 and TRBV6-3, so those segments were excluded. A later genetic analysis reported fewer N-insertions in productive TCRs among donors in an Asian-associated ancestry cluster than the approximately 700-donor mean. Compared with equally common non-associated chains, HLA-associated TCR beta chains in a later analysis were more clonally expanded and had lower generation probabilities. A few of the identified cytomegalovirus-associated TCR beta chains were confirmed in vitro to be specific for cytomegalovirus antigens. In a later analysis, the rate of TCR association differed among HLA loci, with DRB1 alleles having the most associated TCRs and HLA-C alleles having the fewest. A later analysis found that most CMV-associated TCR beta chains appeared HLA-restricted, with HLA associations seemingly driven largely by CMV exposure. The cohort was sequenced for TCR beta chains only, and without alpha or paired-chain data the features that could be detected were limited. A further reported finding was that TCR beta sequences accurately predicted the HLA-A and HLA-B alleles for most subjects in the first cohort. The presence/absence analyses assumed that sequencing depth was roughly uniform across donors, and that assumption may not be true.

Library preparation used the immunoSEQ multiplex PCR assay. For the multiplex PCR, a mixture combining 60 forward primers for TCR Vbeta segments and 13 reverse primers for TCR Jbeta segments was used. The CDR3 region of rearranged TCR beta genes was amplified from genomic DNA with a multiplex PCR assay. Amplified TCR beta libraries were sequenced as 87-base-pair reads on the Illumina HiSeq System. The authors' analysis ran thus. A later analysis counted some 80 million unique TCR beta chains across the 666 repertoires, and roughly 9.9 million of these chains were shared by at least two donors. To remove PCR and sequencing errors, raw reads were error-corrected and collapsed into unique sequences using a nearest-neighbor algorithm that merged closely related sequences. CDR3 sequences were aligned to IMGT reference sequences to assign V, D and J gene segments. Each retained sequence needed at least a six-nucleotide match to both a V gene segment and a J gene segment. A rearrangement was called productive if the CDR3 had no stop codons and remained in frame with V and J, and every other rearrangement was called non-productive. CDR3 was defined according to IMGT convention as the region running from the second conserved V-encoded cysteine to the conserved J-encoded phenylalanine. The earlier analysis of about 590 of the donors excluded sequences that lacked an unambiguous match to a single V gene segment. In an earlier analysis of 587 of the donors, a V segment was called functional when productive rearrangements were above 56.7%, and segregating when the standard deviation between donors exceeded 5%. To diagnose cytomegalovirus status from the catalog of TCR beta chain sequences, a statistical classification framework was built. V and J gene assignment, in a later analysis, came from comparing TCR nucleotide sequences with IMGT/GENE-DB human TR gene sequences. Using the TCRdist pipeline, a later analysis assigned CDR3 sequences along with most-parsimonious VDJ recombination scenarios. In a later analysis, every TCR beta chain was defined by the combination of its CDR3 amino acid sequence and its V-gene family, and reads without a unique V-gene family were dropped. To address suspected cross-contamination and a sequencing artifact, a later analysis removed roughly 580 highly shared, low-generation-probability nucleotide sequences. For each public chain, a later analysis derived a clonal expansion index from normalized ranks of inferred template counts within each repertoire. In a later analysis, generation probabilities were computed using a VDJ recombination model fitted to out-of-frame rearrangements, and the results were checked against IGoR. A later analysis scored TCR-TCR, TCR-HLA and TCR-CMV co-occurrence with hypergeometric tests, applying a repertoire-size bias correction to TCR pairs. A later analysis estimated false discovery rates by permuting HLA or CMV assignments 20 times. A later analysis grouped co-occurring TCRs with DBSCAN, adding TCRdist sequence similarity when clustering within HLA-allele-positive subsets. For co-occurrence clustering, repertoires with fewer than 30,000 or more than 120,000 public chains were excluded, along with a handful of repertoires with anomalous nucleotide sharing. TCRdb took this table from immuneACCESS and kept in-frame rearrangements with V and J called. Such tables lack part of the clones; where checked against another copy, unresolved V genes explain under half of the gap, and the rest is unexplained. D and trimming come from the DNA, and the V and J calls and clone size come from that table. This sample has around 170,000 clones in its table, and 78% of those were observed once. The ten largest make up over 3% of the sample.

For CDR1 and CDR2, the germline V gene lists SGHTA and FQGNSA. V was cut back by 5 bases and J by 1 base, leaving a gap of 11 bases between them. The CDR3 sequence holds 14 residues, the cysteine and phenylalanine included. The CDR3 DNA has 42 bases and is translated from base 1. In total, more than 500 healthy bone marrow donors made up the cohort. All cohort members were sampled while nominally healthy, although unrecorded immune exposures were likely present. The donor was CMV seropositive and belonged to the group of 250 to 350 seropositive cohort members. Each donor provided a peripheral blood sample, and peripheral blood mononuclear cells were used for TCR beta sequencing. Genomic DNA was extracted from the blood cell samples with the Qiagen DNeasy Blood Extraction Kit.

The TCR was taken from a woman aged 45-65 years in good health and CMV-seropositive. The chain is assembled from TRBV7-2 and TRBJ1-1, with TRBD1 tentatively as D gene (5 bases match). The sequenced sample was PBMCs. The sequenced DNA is TGTGCCAGCAGCACCCGGGGGGGGAACACTGAAGCTTTCTTT. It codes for CASSTRGGNTEAFF.